The 8 T cell receptor beta chains listed next were all sequenced from one sample in a study of blood T cell repertoires in COVID-19. Using immunoSEQ multiplex PCR, the repertoire was profiled, and TCRdb retains in-frame clones only, with some absent. The sample gives about 220,000 clones, approximately 80% of which show up once; approximately 10% is in the top ten. The sample consisted of peripheral blood. These receptors were obtained from a man aged 45-65 years with active or convalescent COVID-19.

This chain joins TRBV7-2 and TRBJ1-2; 8 bases agree with TRBD1. Trimming took 2 bases from V and 6 from J; bases not matched to a gene: 8. From germline, CDR1 is SGHTA and CDR2 FQGNSA. There are 15 residues in the CDR3. The CDR3 region is CASSLPGQGADGYTF. The DNA for the CDR3 is TGTGCCAGCAGCTTACCGGGGCAGGGGGCCGATGGCTACACCTTC.

This chain connects TRBV12-3 or TRBV12-4 to TRBJ2-5; 7 bases match TRBD2. The CDR3 consists of 13 residues. V was clipped by 5 bases and J by 3 bases; unmatched bases: 3. CDR3 in DNA: TGTGCCAGCAGTATCCTAGCGGAAGAGACCCAGTACTTC. This translates into CASSILAEETQYF.

This sequence joins TRBV28 and TRBJ1-1; 12 nucleotides match TRBD1. The CDR3 consists of 14 residues. V shed 4 bases and J 5 bases; nucleotides not matched to a gene: 2. From germline, CDR1 is MDHEN and CDR2 SYDVKM. CDR3 nucleotides: TGTGCCAGCAGTTCGGGACAGGGGGCGACTGAAGCTTTCTTT. This sequence encodes CASSSGQGATEAFF.

J is TRBJ2-5 and V is TRBV28, with 11 bases matching TRBD2. The CDR3 sequence is 15 residues long. Germline V gene lookup returns CDR1 MDHEN and CDR2 SYDVKM. J gave up 2 bases and V 6 bases, and 5 bases lay outside the gene matches. This CDR3 reads CASSRTSGPQETQYF. DNA of the CDR3: TGTGCCAGCAGCCGGACTAGCGGGCCACAAGAGACCCAGTACTTC.

This chain uses TRBV3-1 (or the pseudogene TRBV3-2) with TRBJ1-1; D perhaps matches TRBD1 (5 bases). Germline CDR1 is LGHDT and CDR2 is YNNKEL (reference sequence). The CDR3 totals 14 residues. Between the trimmed V and J ends, which lost 4 bases and 5 bases, there was a span of 14 bases. The CDR3 DNA follows: TGTGCCAGCAGCCCCCGGGGGGGTAGAACTGAAGCTTTCTTT. It is translated as CASSPRGGRTEAFF.

Only one count was recorded for this clone. The chain recombines TRBV14 with TRBJ2-1; 11 bases match TRBD2. The junction had 11 bases not matched to a gene; V was cut back by 1 base and J by 6 bases. Germline V lookup: CDR1 SGHDN, CDR2 FVKESK. This CDR3 contains 18 residues. For the CDR3, the DNA is TGTGCCAGCAGCCAAGCAGGGAGGGGTAGCGGGAGGGCCAATGAGCAGTTCTTC. It yields the protein CASSQAGRGSGRANEQFF. Variable domain in full (rest from reference TRBV14 and TRBJ2-1): EAGVTQFPSHSVIEKGQTVTLRCDPISGHDNLYWYRRVMGKEIKFLLHFVKESKQDESGMPNNRFLAERTGGTYSTLKVQPAELEDSGVYFCASSQAGRGSGRANEQFFGPGTRLTVL.

The rearrangement links TRBV12-3 or TRBV12-4 to TRBJ2-3; a weak D match, TRBD2 (6 bases). The CDR3 loop spans 12 amino acids. The V end lost 1 base, the J end lost 10 bases, and 9 bases lay between the germline ends. CDR3 sequence reads: CASSLGLAPQYF. The CDR3 coding sequence is TGTGCCAGCAGTTTAGGTCTAGCGCCGCAGTATTTT.

The chain carries TRBV20-1 and TRBJ1-6; D not resolved. The CDR3 runs 15 residues. The germline gives CDR1 DFQATT, CDR2 SNEGSKA (reference sequence). V lost 3 bases, J lost 9 bases, and 18 bases lay in between. CDR3 DNA sequence: TGCAGTGCTAGTCAGGTACCTACAAAGCTTTCACCCCTCCACTTT. Its translation: CSASQVPTKLSPLHF.